This T cell receptor (beta chain) was recovered during a study of type 1 and type 2 diabetes patients. Diabetic patients met standard criteria for type 1 or type 2 diabetes. As to this clonotype: Its specificity is not known.

The CDR3 is 16 amino acids. Germline CDR1 is SGHRS and CDR2 is YFSETQ. V lost 0 bases and J lost 7; bases outside the gene matches: 9. Study-wide results and caveats: Some HECs seen only in T1D might also appear in more T2D or control samples.

Amplification started from genomic DNA. A primer set of 30 forward and 13 reverse primers amplified the CDR3. MiXCR, run by TCRdb on the multiplex PCR reads, gives a single entry per CDR3 protein. The sample carries approximately 260,000 distinct CDR3 sequences, around 47% recorded once. The TCR originated in a man between 18 and 35 years old with type 2 diabetes. This chain joins TRBV5-1 and TRBJ2-3, with 9 nucleotides matching TRBD2. The specimen was peripheral blood mononuclear cells (PBMCs). The CDR3 DNA is TGCGCCAGCAGCTTGGATGGGAATAGCGGGGGATATACGCAGTATTTT. Its protein is CASSLDGNSGGYTQYF.